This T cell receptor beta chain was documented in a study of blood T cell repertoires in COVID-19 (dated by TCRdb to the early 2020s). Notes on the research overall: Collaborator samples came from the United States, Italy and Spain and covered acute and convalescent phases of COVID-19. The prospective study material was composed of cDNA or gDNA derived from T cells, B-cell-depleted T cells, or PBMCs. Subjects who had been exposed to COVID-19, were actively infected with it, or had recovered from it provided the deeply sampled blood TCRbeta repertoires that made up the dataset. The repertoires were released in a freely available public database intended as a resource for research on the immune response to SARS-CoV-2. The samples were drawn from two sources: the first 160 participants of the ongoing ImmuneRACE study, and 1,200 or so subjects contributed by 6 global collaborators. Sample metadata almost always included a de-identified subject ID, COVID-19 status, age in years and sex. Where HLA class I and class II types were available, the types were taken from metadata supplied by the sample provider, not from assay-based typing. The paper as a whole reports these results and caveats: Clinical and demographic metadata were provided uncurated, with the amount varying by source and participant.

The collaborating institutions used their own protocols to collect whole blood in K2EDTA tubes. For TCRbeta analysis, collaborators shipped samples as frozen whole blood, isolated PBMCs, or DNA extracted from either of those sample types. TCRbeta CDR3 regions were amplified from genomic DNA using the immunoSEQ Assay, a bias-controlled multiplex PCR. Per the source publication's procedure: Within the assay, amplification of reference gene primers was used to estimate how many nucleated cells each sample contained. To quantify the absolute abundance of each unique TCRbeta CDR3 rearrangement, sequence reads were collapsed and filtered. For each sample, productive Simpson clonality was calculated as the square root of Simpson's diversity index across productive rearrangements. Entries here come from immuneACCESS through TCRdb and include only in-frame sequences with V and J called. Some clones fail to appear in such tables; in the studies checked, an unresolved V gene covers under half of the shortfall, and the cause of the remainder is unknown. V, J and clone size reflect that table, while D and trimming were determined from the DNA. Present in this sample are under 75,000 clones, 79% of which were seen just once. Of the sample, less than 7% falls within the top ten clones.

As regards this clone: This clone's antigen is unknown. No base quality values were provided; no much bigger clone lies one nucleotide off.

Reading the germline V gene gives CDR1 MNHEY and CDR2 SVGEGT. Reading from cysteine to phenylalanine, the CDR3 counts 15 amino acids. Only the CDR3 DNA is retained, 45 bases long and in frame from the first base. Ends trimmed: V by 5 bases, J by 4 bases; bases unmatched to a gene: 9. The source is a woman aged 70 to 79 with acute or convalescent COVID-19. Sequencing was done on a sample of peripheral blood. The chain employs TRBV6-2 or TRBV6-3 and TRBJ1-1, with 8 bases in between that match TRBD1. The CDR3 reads CASSASGGAITEAFF. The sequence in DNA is TGTGCCAGCAGTGCCTCAGGGGGCGCGATCACTGAAGCTTTCTTT.